Below are 19 T cell receptor beta chains sequenced from a single sample in a study of blood T cell repertoires in COVID-19. Sequenced by immunoSEQ multiplex PCR; TCRdb stores in-frame clones only, minus some. The sample carries roughly 390,000 clones, about 87% recorded once. Sequencing used peripheral blood. The receptors were sampled from a woman aged 25 to 39 with COVID-19, enrolled during active disease.

The J gene is TRBJ2-2, the V gene TRBV28; TRBD2 matches at 11 bases. The V gene's germline CDR1 is MDHEN and CDR2 SYDVKM. V trimming: 6 bases; J trimming: 3 bases; junction bases outside the gene matches: 6. This CDR3 is 16 amino acids long. The DNA of the CDR3 is TGTGCCAGCAGGATGACACTAGCGGGAGACACCGGGGAGCTGTTTTTT. Translated, it gives CASRMTLAGDTGELFF.

The chain links TRBV28 to TRBJ2-1; 9 nucleotides match TRBD2. The CDR3 is made up of 15 amino acids. The V gene's germline CDR1 is MDHEN and CDR2 SYDVKM. J gave up 7 bases and V 10 bases, and 14 bases lay outside the gene matches. The CDR3 spells CATPGAGGDLNEQFF. DNA for the CDR3: TGTGCCACCCCAGGAGCGGGAGGCGATTTGAATGAGCAGTTCTTC.

V usage is TRBV5-1 and J usage is TRBJ2-2; D perhaps matches TRBD1 (6 bases). This CDR3 has 15 amino acids. Germline V gene lookup returns CDR1 SGHRS and CDR2 YFSETQ. Trimming shortened V by 4 bases and J by 0 bases, and 10 bases separated the two germline ends. The CDR3 DNA follows: TGCGCCAGCAGCCAGGGACATCCGAACACCGGGGAGCTGTTTTTT. It yields the protein CASSQGHPNTGELFF.

J is TRBJ2-7 and V is TRBV13; TRBD2 might be the D (5 bases). The CDR3 is 12 amino acids. Germline V CDR1 and CDR2: PRHDT, FYEKMQ (reference sequence). V was clipped by 7 bases and J by 3 bases, with 10 bases between them. CDR3 nucleotide sequence: TGTGCCAGCAAATTCAGCGGCTACGAGCAGTACTTC. This codes for CASKFSGYEQYF.

CDR3 sequence reads: CASSKARDRGHEQYF. CDR3 DNA sequence: TGTGCCAGCAGCAAAGCCCGAGACAGGGGCCACGAGCAGTACTTC. This chain connects TRBV21-1 to TRBJ2-7; TRBD1 was called by the table and not checked on the DNA. TRBV21-1 is listed as a pseudogene. The CDR3 covers 15 residues.

The J gene is TRBJ2-1, the V gene TRBV29-1, with 7 bases that match TRBD1. CDR1 SQVTM and CDR2 ANQGSEA come from the germline V gene. Trimming took 7 bases from V and 6 from J; bases not matched to a gene: 9. This CDR3 spans 13 amino acids. The DNA of the CDR3 is TGCAGCGGCGGACAGGCAACGGGCAATGAGCAGTTCTTC. Its protein product is CSGGQATGNEQFF.

The chain employs TRBV7-9 and TRBJ2-7, with TRBD1 matching over 8 bases. The V gene's germline CDR1 is SEHNR and CDR2 FQNEAQ (reference sequence). The CDR3 contains 15 residues. The trim removed 5 bases at V and 5 bases at J, leaving 11 bases unmatched. CDR3 in amino acids: CASSRGQGVSNEQYF. CDR3 in DNA: TGTGCCAGCAGCCGCGGACAGGGAGTAAGCAACGAGCAGTACTTC.

The chain has TRBV27 and TRBJ2-7; D ambiguous. Germline V gives CDR1 MNHEY, CDR2 SMNVEV (reference sequence). The CDR3 is 12 amino acids. Deletions cut 1 base from V and 5 bases from J, with 6 bases between. Written as DNA, the CDR3 is TGTGCCAGCAGTTTATTAGGAGACGAGCAGTACTTC. Translation gives CASSLLGDEQYF.

This sequence joins TRBV9 and TRBJ2-7; D remains unclear. Trimming pared 0 bases from V and 4 bases from J, leaving 8 bases between. Germline V gives CDR1 SGDLS, CDR2 YYNGEE. The CDR3 totals 13 residues. CDR3 in DNA: TGTGCCAGCAGCGTAGCCCCCCTTTACGAGCAGTACTTC. This gives the protein CASSVAPLYEQYF. The whole variable domain, remainder taken from reference TRBV9 and TRBJ2-7, is DSGVTQTPKHLITATGQRVTLRCSPRSGDLSVYWYQQSLDQGLQFLIQYYNGEERAKGNILERFSAQQFPDLHSELNLSSLELGDSALYFCASSVAPLYEQYFGPGTRLTVT.

A note on this clone: Other DNA sequences from this sample encode an identical CDR3 as well. The chain links TRBV6-5 to TRBJ2-7, with a weak D call TRBD2 (6 bases). V lost 5 bases and J lost 3, with 8 bases in between. The CDR3 consists of 12 residues. Per the germline V gene, CDR1 is MNHEY and CDR2 is SVGAGI. CDR3 amino acids: CASSPGSYEQYF. CDR3 in DNA: TGTGCCAGCAGTCCCGGGAGCTACGAGCAGTACTTC.

The chain carries TRBV7-3 and TRBJ2-1; 10 bases are shared with TRBD2. The germline V gene has CDR1 SGHTA and CDR2 FQGTGA. This CDR3 region has 16 residues. The junction had 3 bases not matched to a gene; V was cut back by 0 bases and J by 4 bases. In nucleotides, the CDR3 is TGTGCCAGCAGCTTAACCGGGACTAGCGCGTACAATGAGCAGTTCTTC. It specifies CASSLTGTSAYNEQFF.

V is TRBV15 and J is TRBJ2-7, with D perhaps matching TRBD1 (6 bases). Deletions cut 0 bases from V and 3 bases from J, with 12 bases between. This CDR3 is built from 15 residues. Germline V gives CDR1 LNHNV, CDR2 YYDKDF (reference sequence). The CDR3 DNA follows: TGTGCCACCAGCAGAGAGGGACAAGGGGGCTACGAGCAGTACTTC. Translating gives CATSREGQGGYEQYF.

J is TRBJ2-5 and V is TRBV2; 13 bases are shared with TRBD2. CDR1 SNHLY and CDR2 FYNNEI come from the germline V gene. V trimming: 6 bases; J trimming: 3 bases; junction bases outside the gene matches: 4. This CDR3 has 15 amino acids. The CDR3 DNA is TGTGCCAGCAGAAAACTAGCGGGAGGGGAAGAGACCCAGTACTTC. It yields the protein CASRKLAGGEETQYF.

This clone showed up just once. The chain has TRBV5-1 and TRBJ2-2; 8 bases align to TRBD1. This CDR3 has 16 amino acids. Trimming removed 0 bases from V and 2 bases from J; junction bases left unmatched: 3. Germline CDR1 reads SGHRS; CDR2 reads YFSETQ. The CDR3 DNA reads as TGCGCCAGCAGCTTGGGGGGACAGGCTAACACCGGGGAGCTGTTTTTT. Its protein product is CASSLGGQANTGELFF.

DNA for the CDR3: TGTGCCAGCAGCCTTTCTTCTACAGGGAGCTATGGCTACACCTTC. Amino acids: CASSLSSTGSYGYTF. The chain links TRBV14 to TRBJ1-2, with D perhaps TRBD1 (6 bases). Trimming left V 4 bases short and J 4 bases short, with 16 bases between. The CDR3 has 15 residues. Germline loops: CDR1 SGHDN, CDR2 FVKESK.

The rearrangement links TRBV28 to TRBJ2-7; maybe TRBD2 (5 bases). V was pared by 2 bases and J by 6 bases, with 17 bases between. The CDR3 is 15 residues long. Germline CDR1 reads MDHEN; CDR2 reads SYDVKM. CDR3 region: CASSLRERHWGEQYF. The CDR3 DNA reads as TGTGCCAGCAGTTTACGGGAACGACATTGGGGCGAGCAGTACTTC.

The J gene is TRBJ1-6, the V gene TRBV10-3, with D possibly TRBD1 on 5 matching bases. This CDR3 has 14 residues. Germline V gene lookup returns CDR1 ENHRY and CDR2 SYGVKD. Between the trimmed V and J ends, which lost 3 bases and 10 bases, there was a span of 13 bases. In DNA form, the CDR3 reads TGTGCCATCAGTGACAGGGAATCCGGATCACCCCTCCACTTT. Its translation: CAISDRESGSPLHF.

The chain is built from TRBV30 and TRBJ1-1; the D is unclear. The CDR3 loop spans 13 amino acids. V lost 2 bases and J lost 5, with 12 bases in between. CDR1 is GTSNPN, CDR2 SVGIG, per germline (reference sequence). CDR3 loop: CAWSLQFPTEAFF. The DNA for the CDR3 is TGTGCCTGGAGTTTGCAGTTTCCTACTGAAGCTTTCTTT.

The chain employs TRBV12-5 and TRBJ2-3, with a weak D call TRBD1 (6 bases). Trimming stripped 6 bases from V and 6 bases from J, with 16 bases between. The CDR3 has 14 residues. Looked up from germline, CDR1 is LGHNT and CDR2 is FRNRAP. The CDR3 loop is CASGEGGASDTQYF. The CDR3 bases are TGTGCTAGTGGCGAAGGGGGAGCCTCCGATACGCAGTATTTT.